The rows below give T cell receptor beta chains drawn from one sample of a study of blood T cell repertoires in COVID-19. Sequenced by immunoSEQ multiplex PCR; TCRdb stores in-frame clones only, minus some. The repertoire consists of 300,000 to 350,000 clones, with 88% occurring once and the leading ten covering about 5%. The sample comprised PBMCs or T cells enriched from blood (not recorded which). The receptors were gathered from a man in his thirties or forties who had recovered from COVID-19. Each CDR3 is given with its conserved first and last residue. D genes are given only for firm matches. Rows give clone size only sometimes, using once, few, many, or a class for an expanded clone.

cdr3_length	j_call	v_call	clone_size	d_call	cdr3_aa	cdr3_nt
14	TRBJ1-2	TRBV5-4	-	-	CASSLNTGNYGYTF	TGTGCCAGCAGCTTGAATACAGGGAACTATGGCTACACCTTC
16	TRBJ1-2	TRBV6-6	-	TRBD1	CASSISGTGGSYGYTF	TGTGCCAGCAGTATATCGGGAACAGGGGGCAGCTATGGCTACACCTTC
14	TRBJ2-7	TRBV21-1	-	-	CASSKGRGLGEQYF	TGTGCCAGCAGCAAAGGGAGGGGATTAGGGGAGCAGTACTTC
11	TRBJ1-2	TRBV5-1	-	TRBD1	CASGDSYGYTF	TGCGCCAGTGGGGACAGCTATGGCTACACCTTC
14	TRBJ2-1	TRBV19	few	TRBD2	CASSKTGTSHEQFF	TGTGCCAGTAGTAAGACCGGGACTAGCCATGAGCAGTTCTTC
12	TRBJ2-7	TRBV18	-	-	CSFLDRFHEQYF	TGTTCCTTCCTGGACAGATTTCACGAGCAGTACTTC
14	TRBJ1-1	TRBV5-1	once	-	CASSLASGNTEAFF	TGCGCCAGCAGCTTGGCGTCAGGGAACACTGAAGCTTTCTTT
14	TRBJ1-2	TRBV3-1/TRBV3-2	-	-	CASSQDTRIYGYTF	TGTGCCAGCAGCCAAGATACCAGGATTTATGGCTACACCTTC
15	TRBJ1-2	TRBV5-1	-	-	CASSLVGQASYGYTF	TGCGCCAGCAGCTTGGTGGGGCAGGCTTCGTATGGCTACACCTTC
15	TRBJ1-5	TRBV28	-	TRBD1	CASSLTGGGNQPQHF	TGTGCCAGCAGTTTAACAGGGGGTGGCAATCAGCCCCAGCATTTT
13	TRBJ1-3	TRBV10-3	-	-	CATQTGSGNTIYF	TGTGCCACTCAGACTGGGTCTGGAAACACCATATATTTT
15	TRBJ1-5	TRBV5-6	-	-	CASSTTGYGNQPQHF	TGTGCCAGCAGCACTACAGGGTACGGCAATCAGCCCCAGCATTTT
14	TRBJ2-1	TRBV6-5	-	-	CASSSSDRYNEQFF	TGTGCCAGCAGTTCCTCCGACAGATACAATGAGCAGTTCTTC
14	TRBJ2-1	TRBV2	-	TRBD1	CASRSGGRKDEQFF	TGTGCCAGCAGGTCAGGGGGCAGGAAAGATGAGCAGTTCTTC
15	TRBJ2-7	TRBV5-6	-	TRBD1	CASNPQGARDYEQYF	TGTGCCAGCAACCCACAGGGGGCAAGGGACTACGAGCAGTACTTC
15	TRBJ1-1	TRBV10-3	-	-	CAISESGGRDTEAFF	TGTGCCATCAGTGAGTCGGGGGGAAGGGACACTGAAGCTTTCTTT
13	TRBJ2-2	TRBV25-1	-	TRBD1	CASSGQGVGELFF	TGTGCCAGCAGTGGACAGGGGGTGGGGGAGCTGTTTTTT
12	TRBJ1-4	TRBV24-1	-	-	CATSAPDEKLFF	TGTGCCACCAGTGCTCCAGATGAAAAACTGTTTTTT
15	TRBJ1-2	TRBV6-5	once	TRBD1	CASSYSTGWNYGYTF	TGTGCCAGCAGTTACTCGACAGGGTGGAACTATGGCTACACCTTC
13	TRBJ2-1	TRBV29-1	-	TRBD1	CSVRQGSYNEQFF	TGCAGCGTTAGACAGGGTTCCTACAATGAGCAGTTCTTC
15	TRBJ1-5	TRBV19	-	-	CASRPQENSNQPQHF	TGTGCCAGTAGACCACAGGAGAATAGCAATCAGCCCCAGCATTTT
15	TRBJ1-5	TRBV27	-	-	CASSLGRGGNQPQHF	TGTGCCAGCAGTTTAGGGCGGGGAGGCAATCAGCCCCAGCATTTT
18	TRBJ2-5	TRBV4-1	-	TRBD2	CASSQVQGSGGKQETQYF	TGCGCCAGCAGCCAAGTTCAAGGTAGCGGGGGTAAGCAAGAGACCCAGTACTTC
14	TRBJ2-5	TRBV24-1	-	-	CATSDRLAGETQYF	TGTGCCACCAGTGATAGATTAGCCGGAGAGACCCAGTACTTC
15	TRBJ2-7	TRBV2	-	TRBD1	CASRRQTGVRHEQYF	TGTGCCAGCAGGCGACAGACAGGGGTAAGGCACGAGCAGTACTTC